The clone carrying this TCR beta chain has more than one count but fewer than ten. Its antigen is as yet unknown. The data belong to a study of cytomegalovirus exposure and HLA in healthy donors. Study outcomes and limitations: The authors enumerated over 150 TCR beta chains as linked to cytomegalovirus.

With 5 bases removed from V and 2 bases from J, the gap between germline ends came to 10 bases. The CDR3 runs 13 residues. Germline V CDR1 and CDR2: PRHDT, FYEKMQ (reference sequence). TCRdb's table, derived via immunoSEQ multiplex PCR, lists solely in-frame clones and lacks some. Altogether hundreds of thousands of clones are present, 75% to 90% being singletons, with the ten largest covering 0.83%. The donors were members of the validation cohort comprising over 90 subjects, separate from the roughly 670-subject first cohort. The TCR sequence derives from a woman aged 18-29 years in good health and CMV-seronegative. The V gene is TRBV13, the J gene TRBJ2-7; D gene uncertain. Sequencing used PBMCs. CDR3 sequence reads: CASSPVAAYEQYF. The DNA of the CDR3 is TGTGCCAGCAGCCCAGTGGCGGCCTACGAGCAGTACTTC.